The sequence of this T cell receptor (beta chain) was determined in a study of shared clonotypes between healthy human individuals. Cells designated naive CD8 were CD45RO-negative and were positively selected for CCR7, with terminally differentiated effector memory CD45RA+ cells excluded. Germline CDR1 and CDR2: SGDLS and YYNGEE. The V end was cut by 3 bases, the J end by 3 bases, with 7 bases between. The CDR3 runs 13 residues. As to this clone: Its cognate antigen is unknown.

The study, taken as a whole, reports: Investigators collected only blood, and repertoires in tissues likely differ. Non-shared clonotypes showed lower generation probabilities than clonotypes common to all four donors.

In the original workflow: Junction-only sequences without quality scores came from ImmunoSEQ, so filtering differed. The protocol was immunoSEQ multiplex PCR, while the TCRdb copy is restricted to in-frame clones and leaves out a portion. The DNA gave D and trimming, while V, J and clone size come from that table. This table has some 2.1 million clones, approximately 92% appearing once. The clonotype originates from a man younger than 35 in good health. Some clones in this sample may be carry-over from other donors' samples. V and J are TRBV9 and TRBJ2-1, with D unclear. Material for sequencing was naive CD8+ T cells from PBMCs. CDR3 amino acids: CASSAPHYNEQFF. In DNA, the CDR3 is TGTGCCAGCAGCGCCCCGCACTACAATGAGCAGTTCTTC.